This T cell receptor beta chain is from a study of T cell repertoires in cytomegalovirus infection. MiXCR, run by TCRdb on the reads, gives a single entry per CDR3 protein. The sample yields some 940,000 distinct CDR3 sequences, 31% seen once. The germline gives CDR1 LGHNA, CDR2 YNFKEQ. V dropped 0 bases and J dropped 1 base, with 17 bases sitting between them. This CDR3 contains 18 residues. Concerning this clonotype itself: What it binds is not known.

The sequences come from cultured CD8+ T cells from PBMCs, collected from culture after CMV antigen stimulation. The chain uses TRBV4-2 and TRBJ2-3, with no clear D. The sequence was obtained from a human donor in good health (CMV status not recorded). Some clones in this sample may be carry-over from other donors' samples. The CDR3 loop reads CASSQDWSPIPGTDTQYF. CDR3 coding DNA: TGTGCCAGCAGCCAAGATTGGTCTCCCATACCCGGCACAGATACGCAGTATTTT.